The 21 T cell receptor beta chains given below trace back to one sample, sequenced in a study of response to subunit inactivated influenza vaccine. TCRdb redid the calling of the RT-PCR reads with MiXCR, one entry per CDR3 protein. The table records 500,000 to 750,000 distinct CDR3 sequences, around 13% of them present only once. The sample in question was PBMCs from blood, obtained about 12 days after vaccination. These receptors all come from a man aged 45-65 years who received an inactivated influenza vaccine.

The chain employs TRBV4-3 and TRBJ2-5; TRBD2 agrees at 8 bases. This CDR3 region has 19 residues. After removal of 3 bases from V and 5 bases from J, the junction contained 20 bases not matched to a gene. Germline assignment: CDR1 LGHNA and CDR2 YSLEER. The chain's CDR3 is CASSQGGLREELSGETQYF. DNA of the CDR3: TGCGCCAGCAGCCAGGGGGGATTGCGGGAGGAGCTTTCCGGCGAGACCCAGTACTTC.

This clonotype turned up a few times. V and J are TRBV6-2 or TRBV6-3 and TRBJ1-5, with 7 nucleotides matching TRBD1. The CDR3 has 14 amino acids. Germline trimming cut 4 bases from V and 6 bases from J; bases unmatched to any gene: 6. Germline assignment: CDR1 MNHEY and CDR2 SVGEGT. The CDR3 spells CASSSRQGAQPQHF. Here the CDR3 DNA reads TGTGCCAGCAGTTCCAGACAGGGTGCTCAGCCCCAGCATTTT.

This clonotype was seen a few times. The chain employs TRBV29-1 and TRBJ2-1; D tentatively reads TRBD1 or TRBD2 (5 bases each). CDR1 is SQVTM and CDR2 is ANQGSEA in the germline V gene. This CDR3 has 14 residues. Trimming took off 6 bases at V and 0 bases at J, with 12 bases between the two ends. CDR3 residues: CSVNRDASYNEQFF. In nucleotides, the CDR3 is TGCAGCGTGAACCGGGACGCCTCCTACAATGAGCAGTTCTTC.

The gene calls are TRBV29-1 and TRBJ2-2; 10 bases fit TRBD1. Germline V lookup: CDR1 SQVTM, CDR2 ANQGSEA. CDR3 length: 16 residues. J gave up 2 bases and V 7 bases, and 10 bases lay outside the gene matches. CDR3 sequence: CSAAGTGALNTGELFF. CDR3 bases: TGCAGCGCTGCCGGGACAGGGGCCCTAAACACCGGGGAGCTGTTTTTT.

This clonotype was counted a few times. The chain couples TRBV7-8 to TRBJ2-6, with no clear D. CDR1 is SGHVS, CDR2 FQNEAQ, per germline. This CDR3 region has 17 residues. V was clipped by 4 bases and J by 1 base, with 14 bases between them. CDR3 protein: CASSSASLLSGANVLTF. The CDR3 DNA reads TGTGCCAGCAGCTCGGCATCTCTTTTGTCTGGGGCCAACGTCCTGACTTTC.

The rearrangement joins TRBV7-2 to TRBJ2-4; 7 bases match TRBD1. V lost 5 bases and J lost 8; bases outside the gene matches: 3. The germline V gene encodes CDR1 SGHTA and CDR2 FQGNSA. The CDR3 length is 12 residues. The CDR3 reads CASSRDSDIQYF. CDR3 DNA sequence: TGTGCCAGCAGCCGGGACAGCGACATTCAGTACTTC.

The genes are TRBV20-1 and TRBJ2-5; D may be TRBD1 (6 bases). The V and J ends lost 2 bases and 4 bases respectively, with 8 bases between them. Germline V gives CDR1 DFQATT, CDR2 SNEGSKA (reference sequence). The CDR3 extends over 12 amino acids. The CDR3 DNA follows: TGCAGTGCTAGATGGGGGCCAGAGACCCAGTACTTC. Protein product: CSARWGPETQYF.

This clonotype has just a few counts. This chain joins TRBV20-1 and TRBJ2-3; 12 bases match TRBD2. V lost 3 bases and J lost 4; bases outside the gene matches: 8. Germline CDR1 DFQATT, CDR2 SNEGSKA (reference sequence). The CDR3 has 16 residues. In nucleotides, the CDR3 is TGCAGTGCTAGGGGCCCTCTAGCGGGAGGGCCAGATACGCAGTATTTT. This codes for CSARGPLAGGPDTQYF.

In this sample, this clonotype turned up many times. The chain links TRBV20-1 to TRBJ1-2; D possibly corresponds to TRBD1 (6 bases). V was cut by 5 bases and J by 2 bases, with 9 bases left in between. CDR1 is DFQATT and CDR2 is SNEGSKA in the germline V gene (reference sequence). This CDR3 region has 12 residues. CDR3 amino acids: CSAFTGNYGYTF. CDR3 DNA sequence: TGCAGTGCTTTTACAGGGAACTATGGCTACACCTTC.

The chain's CDR3 is CASSALNSYNEQFF. In nucleotides, the CDR3 is TGTGCCAGCAGCGCCTTAAATTCCTACAATGAGCAGTTCTTC. The chain uses TRBV2 and TRBJ2-1; the D is unclear. V was trimmed by 6 bases and J by 1 base, leaving 10 bases between them. The CDR3 has 14 amino acids. In germline, CDR1 is SNHLY, CDR2 FYNNEI.

J is TRBJ2-1 and V is TRBV28, with D perhaps being TRBD1 or TRBD2 (5 bases each). CDR1 and CDR2 from the germline V gene are MDHEN and SYDVKM. Trimming stripped 3 bases from V and 6 bases from J, with 9 bases between. CDR3 length equals 13 residues. As DNA, the CDR3 is TGTGCCAGCAGTTTCGGGGCCCCCAATGAGCAGTTCTTC. Its protein is CASSFGAPNEQFF.

There are a few counts of this clonotype. This chain uses TRBV4-3 with TRBJ2-5; 7 bases are a match to TRBD1. The V gene's germline CDR1 is LGHNA and CDR2 YSLEER. The CDR3 contains 15 residues. After removal of 1 base from V and 3 bases from J, the junction contained 5 bases not matched to a gene. Here the CDR3 reads CASSQALDREETQYF. DNA of the CDR3: TGCGCCAGCAGCCAAGCTTTAGACAGGGAAGAGACCCAGTACTTC.

The chain uses TRBV12-3 or TRBV12-4 and TRBJ1-1, with a weak D call TRBD1 (5 bases). CDR3 length: 13 residues. V was clipped by 7 bases and J by 1 base, with 10 bases between them. The chain's CDR3 is CASTGHGNTEAFF. The CDR3 region has the DNA TGTGCCAGCACTGGACACGGGAACACTGAAGCTTTCTTT.

This clonotype was detected only a few times. CDR3 protein: CASTISGANVLTF. The CDR3 bases are TGTGCCAGCACCATCTCTGGGGCCAACGTCCTGACTTTC. The rearrangement uses TRBV12-3 or TRBV12-4 and TRBJ2-6; no reliable D call. The V gene lost 7 bases and the J gene lost 0 bases, with 4 bases spanning the gap. The CDR3 totals 13 residues.

The chain employs TRBV6-5 and TRBJ1-3; D might be TRBD1 (5 bases). Germline CDR1 MNHEY, CDR2 SVGAGI. V was trimmed by 8 bases and J by 5 bases, leaving 10 bases between them. The CDR3 covers 12 residues. The CDR3 DNA reads as TGTGCCAGCTTGGGGACGAGAAACACCATATATTTT. Its protein is CASLGTRNTIYF.

This clonotype was counted only a few times. This rearrangement joins TRBV7-9 to TRBJ2-7, with 8 bases identical to TRBD1. This CDR3 is 16 amino acids long. The germline V gene has CDR1 SEHNR and CDR2 FQNEAQ (reference sequence). The junction had 8 bases not matched to a gene; V was cut back by 2 bases and J by 2 bases. CDR3 sequence (DNA): TGTGCCAGCAGCTTATTGACAGGGGAAGCCCCCTACGAGCAGTACTTC. This sequence encodes CASSLLTGEAPYEQYF.

This chain joins TRBV12-3 or TRBV12-4 and TRBJ2-3; 12 nucleotides align to TRBD2. Trimming cost V 5 bases and J 4 bases; bases outside gene matches: 7. This CDR3 contains 16 residues. The CDR3 loop is CASSELAGGMADTQYF. In DNA, the CDR3 is TGTGCCAGCAGTGAACTAGCGGGGGGTATGGCAGATACGCAGTATTTT.

This clonotype has at least ten counts. This chain connects TRBV11-2 to TRBJ2-3; D gene unclear. The V gene's germline CDR1 is SGHAT and CDR2 FQNNGV. V was clipped by 1 base and J by 3 bases, with 14 bases between them. CDR3 length: 16 amino acids. The CDR3 bases are TGTGCCAGCAGCTTAGGAGAAGGCCGGTGGACAGATACGCAGTATTTT. It is translated as CASSLGEGRWTDTQYF.

Concerning this clonotype itself: Sequence at one end of the junction differs from germline and may be a read error. The genes are TRBV6-6 and TRBJ2-3; 11 bases fit TRBD2. Germline V gene data show CDR1 as MNHNY and CDR2 as SVGAGI (reference sequence). The CDR3 contains 12 residues. The CDR3 nucleotides are TGTGCCATCCAACTAGCGGGAGATACGCAGTGTTTT. It translates to CAIQLAGDTQCF.

The chain joins TRBV5-1 to TRBJ1-4; TRBD1 matches at 7 bases. V was pared by 0 bases and J by 7 bases, with 6 bases of the junction left unmatched. The germline CDR1 and CDR2 sequences are SGHRS and YFSETQ. This CDR3 region has 15 residues. CDR3: CASSLEGGRGEKLFF. The CDR3 DNA reads TGCGCCAGCAGCTTGGAAGGGGGCAGAGGTGAAAAACTGTTTTTT. Filled out from reference TRBV5-1 and TRBJ1-4, the complete variable domain reads KAGVTQTPRYLIKTRGQQVTLSCSPISGHRSVSWYQQTPGQGLQFLFEYFSETQRNKGNFPGRFSGRQFSNSRSEMNVSTLELGDSALYLCASSLEGGRGEKLFFGSGTQLSVL.

This clonotype was recorded a few times. V usage is TRBV24-1 and J usage is TRBJ2-5, with 8 bases aligning to TRBD1. The CDR3 runs 16 residues. Germline CDR1 reads KGHDR; CDR2 reads SFDVKD. The junction had 7 bases not matched to a gene; V was cut back by 3 bases and J by 2 bases. The chain's CDR3 is CATSDLSGTGQETQYF. CDR3 DNA: TGTGCCACCAGTGATCTTTCCGGGACAGGACAAGAGACCCAGTACTTC.